The clone carrying this TCR beta chain occurred many times. Antigen: not known. The record originates from a study of read filtering for tumor transcriptome and immune sequencing. Across the study: The cohort had approximately 16 men and approximately 14 women aged roughly 47 to 90, mean around 63 years. Broader study findings: RNA-seq captured clonotypes less deeply and reliably than IR-seq. Approximately 80% of IR-seq clonotypes had one read, totaling 3% to 4.5% of reads; RNA-seq: approximately 73% and 42%.

The CDR3 has 13 amino acids. Looked up from germline, CDR1 is SNHLY and CDR2 is FYNNEI. Trimming took 5 bases from V and 9 from J; bases not matched to a gene: 10. At the time of active disease, bone marrow was collected from every patient. The library was built from around 400 ng RNA with molecular barcoded adaptors for alpha/delta and beta/gamma chains. TCRdb re-called the reads with MiXCR, one entry per CDR3 protein. The sample has some 130,000 distinct CDR3 sequences, roughly 13% seen once. The chain couples TRBV2 to TRBJ2-7; 7 bases agree with TRBD1. Material for sequencing was a population of CD138-negative cells sorted from bone marrow. This TCR was recovered from a donor at least 40 years old with multiple myeloma. CDR3: CASSLRDRGGQYF. DNA of the CDR3: TGTGCCAGCAGTTTACGGGACAGAGGAGGGCAGTACTTC.